Following are 19 T cell receptor beta chains from one sample sequenced in a study of T cells expressing NK-cell markers. TCRdb reprocessed the 5' RACE reads; each CDR3 protein has one entry and no DNA is given. The table for this sample gives 500,000 or so distinct CDR3 sequences. Sequencing was performed on blood T cells: a sorted CD56 or NKG2C T cell subset, CD4+ or CD8+ T cells, or bulk PBMC T cells (not recorded which). The receptors here all came from a man aged 18 to 29 in good health.

The chain is built from TRBV4-3 and TRBJ2-4; with no DNA, the TCRdb D assignment of TRBD1 cannot be verified. This CDR3 contains 16 residues. Looked up from germline, CDR1 is LGHNA and CDR2 is YSLEER. The CDR3 here is CASSPRRQGPPNIQYF.

The J gene is TRBJ2-1, the V gene TRBV24-1; TCRdb indicates TRBD2, and absent DNA this call remains unverified. CDR3 length: 21 amino acids. Germline assignment: CDR1 KGHDR and CDR2 SFDVKD. The CDR3 sequence is CATSELAGEGVRSGLYNEQFF.

The chain uses TRBV7-9 and TRBJ2-4; absent DNA, TCRdb's TRBD1 call cannot be checked. From germline, CDR1 is SEHNR and CDR2 FQNEAQ (reference sequence). The CDR3 is made up of 14 amino acids. The CDR3 sequence is CASSFHIRENIQYF.

The chain recombines TRBV5-6 with TRBJ2-2. From germline, CDR1 is SGHDT and CDR2 YYEEEE. There are 15 residues in the CDR3. CDR3 sequence: CASSLDTTNTGELFF.

The CDR3 spells CASSGTSGRHEQFF. This sequence joins TRBV18 and TRBJ2-1; TCRdb proposes TRBD2, but this gene call is untestable without DNA. This CDR3 is built from 14 residues. Germline loops: CDR1 KGHSH, CDR2 LQKENI.

The chain employs TRBV20-1 and TRBJ2-5; TCRdb selects TRBD1, and the lack of DNA leaves this call unchecked. This CDR3 has 15 amino acids. Germline V CDR1 and CDR2: DFQATT, SNEGSKA (reference sequence). The chain's CDR3 is CSADLVAPYQETQYF.

The chain combines TRBV5-1 with TRBJ2-3. The CDR3 has 13 amino acids. Germline CDR1 and CDR2: SGHRS and YFSETQ. The CDR3 reads CASSSGDPDTQYF.

The chain links TRBV12-3 or TRBV12-4 to TRBJ1-2; the TCRdb D gene call, TRBD1, has no DNA to confirm it. The CDR3 covers 14 residues. CDR3 sequence reads: CASSVGAEGYGYTF.

The chain carries TRBV5-1 and TRBJ1-1; the TRBD1 assignment by TCRdb is unverifiable without DNA. Germline V lookup: CDR1 SGHRS, CDR2 YFSETQ. The CDR3 contains 15 residues. CDR3 loop: CASSPDRMGNTEAFF.

V and J are TRBV5-6 and TRBJ2-3; the D call of TRBD1 rests on TCRdb alone, since no DNA is present to check it. The CDR3 is made up of 15 amino acids. Germline lookup yields CDR1 SGHDT and CDR2 YYEEEE. CDR3 protein: CASSSNTLNTDTQYF.

The chain links TRBV28 to TRBJ1-5; there is no DNA to check the TCRdb D call of TRBD1. Germline CDR1 is MDHEN and CDR2 is SYDVKM. The CDR3 consists of 15 residues. The CDR3 protein is CASSITGGPNQPQHF.

The chain uses TRBV6-1 and TRBJ2-3. Per germline, CDR1 MNHNS and CDR2 SASEGT. CDR3 length: 14 amino acids. CDR3 loop: CASREATDTDTQYF.

The V gene is TRBV12-3 or TRBV12-4, the J gene TRBJ1-5. This CDR3 is built from 14 residues. CDR3 region: CASSLGGAYEPQHF.

The genes are TRBV5-1 and TRBJ2-3. This CDR3 contains 13 residues. Germline V gives CDR1 SGHRS, CDR2 YFSETQ. Here the CDR3 reads CASSPLSTDTQYF.

The chain joins TRBV9 to TRBJ2-3. In germline, CDR1 is SGDLS, CDR2 YYNGEE. CDR3 length equals 12 residues. CDR3 region: CASSVPESAQYF.

The rearrangement uses TRBV29-1 and TRBJ2-5; TCRdb names TRBD2, which stays unverified in the absence of DNA. The CDR3 sequence is 15 residues long. Germline-derived CDR1 and CDR2 are SQVTM and ANQGSEA. The CDR3 protein is CSVGAPGLPYETQYF.

The chain uses TRBV5-1 and TRBJ2-3. The CDR3 has 16 residues. Per germline, CDR1 SGHRS and CDR2 YFSETQ. CDR3 sequence reads: CASSFSPPPNTDTQYF.

The chain employs TRBV4-1 and TRBJ2-1; TCRdb gives TRBD1 as the D gene, but with no DNA this cannot be confirmed. From germline, CDR1 is MGHRA and CDR2 YSYEKL. CDR3 length equals 15 residues. The CDR3 loop reads CASSAKGMDYNEQFF.

The chain couples TRBV12-3 or TRBV12-4 to TRBJ1-5; the D call from TCRdb, TRBD1, cannot be confirmed without DNA. The CDR3 runs to 16 residues. CDR3 sequence reads: CASSPYRTVINQPQHF.